A single sample gave rise to the 31 T cell receptor beta chains below, sequenced in a study of T cell repertoires in cytomegalovirus infection (dated by TCRdb to about 2019). The antigens these receptors bind are not known. This specimen's treatment or condition label, interpreted: in vitro stimulation with specific CMV peptide epitopes to enrich CMV-specific T cells. Reads for this sample came from an Illumina HiSeq 1500. Clones were called with MiXCR by TCRdb after fastp trimmed the public reads at Q25, and only in-frame beta chains were retained. Duplicate CDR3 protein sequences are folded into a single record with the most common DNA and genes. The sample includes 750,000 to 900,000 distinct CDR3 sequences, with 25% to 35% observed a single time. The ten largest account for less than 15% of the sample. This specimen consisted of cultured CD8+ T cells from PBMCs, obtained from culture after CMV antigen stimulation. These receptors originate from a human donor in good health (CMV status not recorded). Some clones in this sample may be carry-over from other donors' samples.

This clonotype was observed at least ten times. V is TRBV7-9 and J is TRBJ1-2, with D uncertain. Trimming took 3 bases from V and 2 from J, leaving 7 bases between them. CDR1 is SEHNR, CDR2 FQNEAQ, per germline (reference sequence). The CDR3 loop spans 13 amino acids. CDR3: CASSLSRNYGYTF. The CDR3, as DNA: TGTGCCAGCAGCTTGTCTCGGAACTATGGCTACACCTTC.

The gene calls are TRBV12-3 or TRBV12-4 and TRBJ2-7, with 9 positions matching TRBD1. The CDR3 is made up of 13 amino acids. The trim removed 6 bases at V and 5 bases at J, leaving 5 bases unmatched. The CDR3 reads CASSRRTGDEQYF. The CDR3 nucleotides read TGTGCCAGCAGCCGTCGGACAGGGGACGAGCAGTACTTC.

The CDR3 protein is CASSFLGYEQYF. The CDR3 DNA follows: TGTGCCAGCAGTTTTTTAGGCTACGAGCAGTACTTC. This chain joins TRBV27 and TRBJ2-7, with no clear D. Germline CDR1 is MNHEY and CDR2 is SMNVEV (reference sequence). V lost 3 bases to trimming and J lost 3 bases, with 6 bases between them. The CDR3 extends over 12 amino acids.

This clonotype came up a few times. This chain connects TRBV10-2 to TRBJ2-7; D is undetermined. The CDR3 covers 12 residues. CDR1 and CDR2 from the germline V gene are WSHSY and SAAADI. Trimming stripped 3 bases from V and 3 bases from J, with 6 bases between. The CDR3 DNA follows: TGCGCCAGCAGTGACCAGAGCTACGAGCAGTACTTC. This translates into CASSDQSYEQYF.

In its sample, this clonotype was seen a few times. The rearrangement uses TRBV3-1 and TRBJ2-6, with D perhaps matching TRBD1 or TRBD2 (5 bases each). In germline, CDR1 is LGHDT, CDR2 YNNKEL (reference sequence). The length of the CDR3 is 19 residues. Trimming removed 4 bases at V and 4 bases at J, with 23 bases between. CDR3 DNA sequence: TGTGCCAGCAGCCCTACTCCCGGGACCCACCCAAGAGGGGCCAACGTCCTGACTTTC. Protein product: CASSPTPGTHPRGANVLTF. Filled out from reference TRBV3-1 and TRBJ2-6, the complete variable domain reads DTAVSQTPKYLVTQMGNDKSIKCEQNLGHDTMYWYKQDSKKFLKIMFSYNNKELIINETVPNRFSPKSPDKAHLNLHINSLELGDSAVYFCASSPTPGTHPRGANVLTFGAGSRLTVL.

The chain links TRBV20-1 to TRBJ2-3; D is undetermined. Trimming pared 6 bases from V and 2 bases from J, leaving 12 bases between. The CDR3 loop spans 13 amino acids. Germline CDR1 is DFQATT and CDR2 is SNEGSKA (reference sequence). As DNA, the CDR3 is TGCAGTGCCCGCCCGGGTGTCACAGATACGCAGTATTTT. This gives the protein CSARPGVTDTQYF.

This clonotype was counted many times. V and J are TRBV28 and TRBJ1-2; 9 nucleotides match TRBD1. The V gene end was trimmed by 4 bases and the J gene end by 0 bases; junction bases not matched to a gene: 9. Germline lookup yields CDR1 MDHEN and CDR2 SYDVKM. The CDR3 runs to 17 residues. CDR3 DNA: TGTGCCAGCAGTTCCCCGGGACAGGGCTACTCTAACTATGGCTACACCTTC. It specifies CASSSPGQGYSNYGYTF.

The chain employs TRBV5-4 and TRBJ2-7, with 7 bases fitting TRBD1. The V and J ends lost 2 bases and 4 bases, in that order; junction bases with no gene match: 6. This CDR3 spans 14 amino acids. Germline loops: CDR1 SGHNT, CDR2 YYREEE (reference sequence). CDR3 DNA sequence: TGTGCCAGCAGCTTTCTTGGGACAGAGTACGAGCAGTACTTC. Amino acid sequence: CASSFLGTEYEQYF. Filled out from reference TRBV5-4 and TRBJ2-7, the complete variable domain reads ETGVTQSPTHLIKTRGQQVTLRCSSQSGHNTVSWYQQALGQGPQFIFQYYREEENGRGNFPPRFSGLQFPNYSSELNVNALELDDSALYLCASSFLGTEYEQYFGPGTRLTVT.

This clonotype appeared a few times. V and J are TRBV7-6 and TRBJ1-1; a weak D match, TRBD1 (5 bases). V shed 6 bases and J shed 8 bases, with 16 bases lying between them. The germline CDR1 and CDR2 sequences are SGHVS and FNYEAQ. The CDR3 runs 13 residues. The CDR3 spells CASRQPGIGEAFF. In DNA, the CDR3 is TGTGCCAGCAGACAGCCAGGGATTGGGGAAGCTTTCTTT.

This clonotype was seen only a few times. CDR3 loop: CASSDLAGGVGELFF. Here the CDR3 DNA reads TGTGCCAGCAGTGACCTAGCGGGGGGGGTCGGGGAGCTGTTTTTT. The chain combines TRBV2 with TRBJ2-2, with TRBD2 matching over 12 bases. This CDR3 contains 15 residues. V lost 3 bases and J lost 7; bases outside the gene matches: 3. The germline V gene encodes CDR1 SNHLY and CDR2 FYNNEI.

The gene calls are TRBV7-9 and TRBJ2-5, with 7 bases aligning to TRBD1. Per the germline V gene, CDR1 is SEHNR and CDR2 is FQNEAQ (reference sequence). The CDR3 loop spans 14 amino acids. The trim removed 5 bases at V and 7 bases at J, leaving 10 bases unmatched. The CDR3 loop reads CASSDTGAERTQYF. The CDR3 region has the DNA TGTGCCAGCAGCGACACAGGGGCAGAGAGGACCCAGTACTTC.

The V and J genes are TRBV7-9 and TRBJ2-1; 8 bases map to TRBD1. There are 16 residues in the CDR3. J was trimmed by 2 bases and V by 5 bases; bases with no gene match: 8. Germline V CDR1 and CDR2: SEHNR, FQNEAQ (reference sequence). This CDR3 is CASSTGTGATYNEQFF. The CDR3 region has the DNA TGTGCCAGCAGCACCGGGACAGGAGCCACCTACAATGAGCAGTTCTTC.

The table lists this clonotype with a few counts. The rearrangement joins TRBV18 to TRBJ2-7; 7 bases align to TRBD1. Trimming cost V 2 bases and J 2 bases; bases outside gene matches: 3. The CDR3 runs 14 residues. The germline V gene encodes CDR1 KGHSH and CDR2 LQKENI. The CDR3 loop reads CASSPDRAAYEQYF. Written as DNA, the CDR3 is TGTGCCAGCTCACCAGACAGGGCCGCCTACGAGCAGTACTTC.

This chain links TRBV27 with TRBJ2-7, with D possibly called TRBD1 or TRBD2 (7 bases each). The CDR3 totals 17 residues. The V end lost 6 bases, the J end lost 2 bases, and 23 bases lay between the germline ends. Germline V lookup: CDR1 MNHEY, CDR2 SMNVEV (reference sequence). The CDR3 sequence: CASSQAWEGQKAYEQYF. Here the CDR3 DNA reads TGTGCCAGCAGCCAAGCTTGGGAGGGACAGAAGGCCTACGAGCAGTACTTC.

V is TRBV27 and J is TRBJ2-1; a possible D gene is TRBD1 (5 bases). Germline values: CDR1 MNHEY, CDR2 SMNVEV (reference sequence). Trimming pared 4 bases from V and 6 bases from J, leaving 16 bases between. The length of the CDR3 is 15 residues. CDR3 bases: TGTGCCAGCAGTTCTAAGGGGAAGGCCGGCAATGAGCAGTTCTTC. Its translation is CASSSKGKAGNEQFF.

The rearrangement uses TRBV20-1 and TRBJ1-5; D unresolved. V was cut by 0 bases and J by 0 bases, with 15 bases left in between. The CDR3 has 17 residues. Germline V gene lookup returns CDR1 DFQATT and CDR2 SNEGSKA (reference sequence). The CDR3 protein is CSARDQQAYDSNQPQHF. In DNA form, the CDR3 reads TGCAGTGCTAGAGATCAGCAGGCTTATGATAGCAATCAGCCCCAGCATTTT.

The chain has TRBV7-8 and TRBJ2-5; D not certain. Germline CDR1 is SGHVS and CDR2 is FQNEAQ. The CDR3 totals 14 residues. Trimming shortened V by 5 bases and J by 1 base, and 11 bases separated the two germline ends. This CDR3 reads CASSQDGVQETQYF. CDR3 coding DNA: TGTGCCAGCAGCCAAGACGGAGTCCAAGAGACCCAGTACTTC.

The chain joins TRBV12-3 or TRBV12-4 to TRBJ1-2; D perhaps matches TRBD1 (6 bases). The CDR3 contains 14 residues. V dropped 7 bases and J dropped 2 bases, with 14 bases sitting between them. The CDR3 loop is CASIPTGGNYGYTF. The CDR3 DNA is TGTGCCAGCATCCCGACGGGGGGCAACTATGGCTACACCTTC.

As regards this clonotype: One junction end disagrees with the germline gene, perhaps due to a read error. J is TRBJ2-5 and V is TRBV5-3; D remains unclear. TRBV5-3 is sorted into the ORF group, with uncertain function. The CDR3 length is 14 residues. CDR3 sequence reads: CASSLDAGLETQYF. CDR3 bases: TGTGCCAGCAGCTTGGATGCAGGTCTAGAGACCCAGTACTTC.

This clonotype was detected ten times or more. The chain combines TRBV12-3 or TRBV12-4 with TRBJ2-5; perhaps TRBD2 as D (5 bases). V was trimmed by 6 bases and J by 2 bases, leaving 13 bases between them. The CDR3 totals 14 residues. The CDR3 DNA follows: TGTGCCAGCAGCCCCGGACGGGAACAAGAGACCCAGTACTTC. Protein product: CASSPGREQETQYF.

The chain uses TRBV10-3 and TRBJ1-2; TRBD1 matches at 8 bases. Germline loops: CDR1 ENHRY, CDR2 SYGVKD. After removal of 3 bases from V and 8 bases from J, the junction contained 8 bases not matched to a gene. The CDR3 has 14 amino acids. For the CDR3, the DNA is TGTGCCATCAGTGAAGGCAGGGGGCGAGACGGCTACACCTTC. Protein product: CAISEGRGRDGYTF.

The V and J genes are TRBV27 and TRBJ2-4; possible D gene TRBD2, 6 bases. CDR1 and CDR2 (germline): MNHEY, SMNVEV (reference sequence). The CDR3 consists of 14 residues. The V end lost 0 bases, the J end lost 6 bases, and 9 bases lay between the germline ends. CDR3 in DNA: TGTGCCAGCAGTTTATCATCGCGGGGAAACATTCAGTACTTC. Amino acid sequence: CASSLSSRGNIQYF.

The rearrangement joins TRBV6-2 or TRBV6-3 to TRBJ1-1, with D tentatively TRBD1 (6 bases). There are 18 residues in the CDR3. V lost 0 bases and J 0 bases, leaving 17 bases between the germline ends. Germline values: CDR1 MNHEY, CDR2 SVGEGT. CDR3 protein: CASSYSVSTNRVNTEAFF. CDR3 nucleotide sequence: TGTGCCAGCAGTTACTCGGTTTCTACCAACAGGGTGAACACTGAAGCTTTCTTT.

CDR3 coding DNA: TGTGCCAGCAGACCTCGACTAGCGTCTAGTGGAGATACGCAGTATTTT. This encodes CASRPRLASSGDTQYF. The gene calls are TRBV6-2 or TRBV6-3 and TRBJ2-3; 8 nucleotides match TRBD2. This CDR3 comprises 16 residues. Unmatched junction bases numbered 13, after V lost 6 bases and J lost 5 bases. Germline-derived CDR1 and CDR2 are MNHEY and SVGEGT.

This clonotype was seen more than once but under ten times. The V call is TRBV11-3, the J call TRBJ2-1; D gene uncertain. V was pared by 1 base and J by 4 bases, with 11 bases between. This CDR3 has 15 residues. Germline V gives CDR1 SGHNT, CDR2 YENEEA. The CDR3 region has the DNA TGTGCCAGCAGCTTAGGGTTAGCCCTGTACAATGAGCAGTTCTTC. Translating gives CASSLGLALYNEQFF.

The chain uses TRBV5-1 and TRBJ1-5, with a tentative D call TRBD1 (6 bases). The V and J ends lost 5 bases and 3 bases respectively, with 21 bases between them. The CDR3 length is 17 residues. Germline assignment: CDR1 SGHRS and CDR2 YFSETQ. For the CDR3, the DNA is TGCGCCAGCAGTATCACAGGGCTAAATATGGCCAATCAGCCCCAGCATTTT. Its protein is CASSITGLNMANQPQHF.

This clonotype was observed at least ten times. The chain links TRBV20-1 to TRBJ1-2, with D uncertain. V was trimmed by 1 base and J by 0 bases, leaving 9 bases between them. The germline gives CDR1 DFQATT, CDR2 SNEGSKA (reference sequence). This CDR3 has 14 residues. CDR3 in amino acids: CSARGRKANYGYTF. CDR3 DNA sequence: TGCAGTGCTAGAGGGCGGAAAGCTAACTATGGCTACACCTTC.

The rearrangement uses TRBV6-2 or TRBV6-3 and TRBJ2-2; 8 positions agree with TRBD1. V was clipped by 5 bases and J by 6 bases; unmatched bases: 8. Germline V lookup: CDR1 MNHEY, CDR2 SVGEGT. This CDR3 is 15 amino acids long. CDR3 nucleotides: TGTGCCAGCAGTCTTACGACAGGGGTCGCCGGGGAGCTGTTTTTT. This gives the protein CASSLTTGVAGELFF.

The V call is TRBV27, the J call TRBJ1-1; TRBD1 might be the D (5 bases). V was pared by 1 base and J by 5 bases, with 14 bases between. The germline V gene encodes CDR1 MNHEY and CDR2 SMNVEV (reference sequence). The CDR3 is 15 amino acids. The CDR3 bases are TGTGCCAGCAGTTTATTCCCAGGGCTTAGGACTGAAGCTTTCTTT. Its translation: CASSLFPGLRTEAFF.

This chain joins TRBV7-9 and TRBJ2-5; 9 positions match TRBD2. The CDR3 loop spans 16 amino acids. In germline, CDR1 is SEHNR, CDR2 FQNEAQ (reference sequence). V gave up 2 bases and J gave up 4 bases; unmatched junction bases: 8. The CDR3 DNA follows: TGTGCCAGCAGCTTAAGTGCTAGCGGGGAAGGAGAGACCCAGTACTTC. Translating it yields CASSLSASGEGETQYF. The entire variable domain, with the rest obtained from reference TRBV7-9 and TRBJ2-5, is as follows: DTGVSQNPRHKITKRGQNVTFRCDPISEHNRLYWYRQTLGQGPEFLTYFQNEAQLEKSRLLSDRFSAERPKGSFSTLEIQRTEQGDSAMYLCASSLSASGEGETQYFGPGTRLLVL.

The DNA of the CDR3 is TGTGCCAGCAGTGAATCGGGCGGAGCCCGGCCAGGAGATACGCAGTATTTT. Protein: CASSESGGARPGDTQYF. This chain uses TRBV25-1 with TRBJ2-3; D not certain. Germline V gene data show CDR1 as MGHDK and CDR2 as SYGVNS. This CDR3 has 17 amino acids. V was pared by 1 base and J by 5 bases, with 19 bases between.